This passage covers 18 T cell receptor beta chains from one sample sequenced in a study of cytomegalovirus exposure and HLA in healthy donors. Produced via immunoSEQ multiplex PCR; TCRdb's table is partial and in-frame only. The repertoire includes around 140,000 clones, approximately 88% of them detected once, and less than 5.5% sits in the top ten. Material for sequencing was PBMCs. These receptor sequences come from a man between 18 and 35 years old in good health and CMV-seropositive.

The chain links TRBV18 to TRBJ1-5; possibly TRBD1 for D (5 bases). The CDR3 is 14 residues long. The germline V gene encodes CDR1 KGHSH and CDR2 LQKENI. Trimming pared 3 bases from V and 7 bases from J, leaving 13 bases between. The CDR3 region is CASSPTTVPQPQHF. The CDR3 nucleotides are TGTGCCAGCTCACCTACGACAGTGCCCCAGCCCCAGCATTTT.

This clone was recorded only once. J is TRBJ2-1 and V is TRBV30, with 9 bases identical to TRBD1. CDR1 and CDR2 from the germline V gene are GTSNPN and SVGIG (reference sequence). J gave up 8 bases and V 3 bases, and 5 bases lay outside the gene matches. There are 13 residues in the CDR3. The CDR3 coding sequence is TGTGCCTGGAGCCGGGACAGGGACTATGAGCAGTTCTTC. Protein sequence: CAWSRDRDYEQFF.

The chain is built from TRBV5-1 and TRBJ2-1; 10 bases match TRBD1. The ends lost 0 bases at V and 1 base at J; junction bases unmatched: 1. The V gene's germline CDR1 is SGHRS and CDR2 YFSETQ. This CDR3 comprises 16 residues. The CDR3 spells CASSLGGQGSYNEQFF. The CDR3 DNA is TGCGCCAGCAGCTTGGGGGGACAGGGGTCCTACAATGAGCAGTTCTTC.

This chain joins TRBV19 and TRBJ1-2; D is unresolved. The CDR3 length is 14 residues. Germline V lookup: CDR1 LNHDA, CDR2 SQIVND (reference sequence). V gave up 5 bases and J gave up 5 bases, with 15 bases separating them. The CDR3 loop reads CASSLSYVLYGYTF. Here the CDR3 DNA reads TGTGCCAGTAGTCTCTCTTATGTCCTATATGGCTACACCTTC. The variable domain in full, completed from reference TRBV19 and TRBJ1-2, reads DGGITQSPKYLFRKEGQNVTLSCEQNLNHDAMYWYRQDPGQGLRLIYYSQIVNDFQKGDIAEGYSVSREKKESFPLTVTSAQKNPTAFYLCASSLSYVLYGYTFGSGTRLTVV.

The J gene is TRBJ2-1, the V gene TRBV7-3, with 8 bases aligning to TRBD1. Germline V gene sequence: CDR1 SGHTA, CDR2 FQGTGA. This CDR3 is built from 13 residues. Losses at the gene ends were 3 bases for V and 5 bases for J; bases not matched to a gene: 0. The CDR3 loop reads CASSLTGDNEQFF. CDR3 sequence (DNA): TGTGCCAGCAGCTTGACAGGGGACAATGAGCAGTTCTTC.

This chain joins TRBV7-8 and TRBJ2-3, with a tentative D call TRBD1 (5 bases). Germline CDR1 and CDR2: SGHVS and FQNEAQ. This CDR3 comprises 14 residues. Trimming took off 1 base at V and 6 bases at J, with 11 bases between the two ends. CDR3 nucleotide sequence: TGTGCCAGCAGCTTAGGGGGCGGTGGGGATACGCAGTATTTT. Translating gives CASSLGGGGDTQYF.

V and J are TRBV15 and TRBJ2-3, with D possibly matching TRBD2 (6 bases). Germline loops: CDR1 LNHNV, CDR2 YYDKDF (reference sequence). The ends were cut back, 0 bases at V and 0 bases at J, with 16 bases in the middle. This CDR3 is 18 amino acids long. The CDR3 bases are TGTGCCACCAGCAGAGATTGGGGCTTAGCGGAGAGCACAGATACGCAGTATTTT. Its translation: CATSRDWGLAESTDTQYF. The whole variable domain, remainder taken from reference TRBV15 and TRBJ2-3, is DAMVIQNPRYQVTQFGKPVTLSCSQTLNHNVMYWYQQKSSQAPKLLFHYYDKDFNNEADTPDNFQSRRPNTSFCFLDIRSPGLGDTAMYLCATSRDWGLAESTDTQYFGPGTRLTVL.

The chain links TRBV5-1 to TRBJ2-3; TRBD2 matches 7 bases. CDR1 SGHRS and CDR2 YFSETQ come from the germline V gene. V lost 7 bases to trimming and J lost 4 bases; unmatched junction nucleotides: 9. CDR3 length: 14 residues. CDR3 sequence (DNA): TGCGCCAGCGTACGGGGGGATTATGCAGATACGCAGTATTTT. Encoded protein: CASVRGDYADTQYF.

This CDR3 is CASSYQEGSYEQYF. CDR3 coding DNA: TGTGCCAGCAGTTACCAGGAGGGATCCTACGAGCAGTACTTC. The chain uses TRBV6-6 and TRBJ2-7, with D possibly being TRBD2 (6 bases). The CDR3 consists of 14 residues. From germline, CDR1 is MNHNY and CDR2 SVGAGI (reference sequence). V dropped 2 bases and J dropped 1 base, with 9 bases sitting between them.

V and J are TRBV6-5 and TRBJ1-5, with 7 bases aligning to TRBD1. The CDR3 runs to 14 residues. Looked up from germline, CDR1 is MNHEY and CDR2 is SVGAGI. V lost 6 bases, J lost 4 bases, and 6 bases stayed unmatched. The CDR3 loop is CASRRGTENQPQHF. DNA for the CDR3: TGTGCCAGCAGGCGTGGGACAGAGAATCAGCCCCAGCATTTT.

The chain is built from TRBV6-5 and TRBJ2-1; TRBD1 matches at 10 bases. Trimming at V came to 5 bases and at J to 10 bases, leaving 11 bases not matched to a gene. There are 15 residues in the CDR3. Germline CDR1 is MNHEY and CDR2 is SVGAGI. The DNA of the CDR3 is TGTGCCAGCAGTCTCTCCGGGACAGGGGCCGCAGAGCAGTTCTTC. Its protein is CASSLSGTGAAEQFF.

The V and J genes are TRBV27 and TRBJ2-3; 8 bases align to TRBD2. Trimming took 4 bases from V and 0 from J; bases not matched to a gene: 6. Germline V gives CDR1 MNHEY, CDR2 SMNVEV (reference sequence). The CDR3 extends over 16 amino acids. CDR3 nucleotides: TGTGCCAGCAGTTCCGTAGCGGGGTCTAGCACAGATACGCAGTATTTT. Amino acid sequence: CASSSVAGSSTDTQYF.

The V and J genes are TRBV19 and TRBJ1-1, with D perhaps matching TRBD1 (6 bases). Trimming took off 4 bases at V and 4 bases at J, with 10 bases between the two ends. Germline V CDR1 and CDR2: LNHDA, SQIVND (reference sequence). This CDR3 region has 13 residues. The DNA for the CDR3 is TGTGCCAGTAGTAACACAGGGCTCACTGAAGCTTTCTTT. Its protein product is CASSNTGLTEAFF.

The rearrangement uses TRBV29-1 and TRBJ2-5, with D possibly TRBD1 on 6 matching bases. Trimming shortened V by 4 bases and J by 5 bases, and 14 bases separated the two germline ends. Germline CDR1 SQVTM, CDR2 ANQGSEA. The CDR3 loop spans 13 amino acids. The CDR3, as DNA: TGCAGCGTTGTTCACAGGGTAGGGGAGACCCAGTACTTC. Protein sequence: CSVVHRVGETQYF.

The CDR3 is CASSLGLVNEQFF. CDR3 coding DNA: TGTGCCAGCAGCTTGGGACTAGTCAATGAGCAGTTCTTC. The rearrangement joins TRBV7-2 to TRBJ2-1; 8 bases align to TRBD2. The CDR3 is 13 residues long. The junction had 1 base not matched to a gene; V was cut back by 3 bases and J by 6 bases. Germline lookup yields CDR1 SGHTA and CDR2 FQGNSA.

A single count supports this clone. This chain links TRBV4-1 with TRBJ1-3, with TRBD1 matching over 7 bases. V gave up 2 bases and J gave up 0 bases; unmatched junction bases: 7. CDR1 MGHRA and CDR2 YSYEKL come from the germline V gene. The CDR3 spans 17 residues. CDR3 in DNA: TGCGCCAGCAGCCAAACATTTGGGACAGCCTCTGGAAACACCATATATTTT. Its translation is CASSQTFGTASGNTIYF.

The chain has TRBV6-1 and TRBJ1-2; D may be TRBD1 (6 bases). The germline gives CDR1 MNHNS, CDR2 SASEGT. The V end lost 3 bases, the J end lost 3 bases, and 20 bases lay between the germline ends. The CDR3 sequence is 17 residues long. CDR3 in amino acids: CASSDLVGGRGYYGYTF. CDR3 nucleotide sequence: TGTGCCAGCAGTGATTTGGTTGGGGGCCGTGGGTACTATGGCTACACCTTC.

CDR3: CASSDGLRTGEGYTF. CDR3 DNA: TGTGCCAGCAGTGACGGCCTTAGGACAGGGGAGGGCTACACCTTC. This chain uses TRBV2 with TRBJ1-2; 9 bases fit TRBD1. The germline CDR1 and CDR2 sequences are SNHLY and FYNNEI. J gave up 8 bases and V 3 bases, and 10 bases lay outside the gene matches. The CDR3 totals 15 residues.